These T cell receptor beta chains were read from a single sample in a study of cytomegalovirus exposure and HLA in healthy donors. TCRdb's table, derived via immunoSEQ multiplex PCR, lists solely in-frame clones and lacks some. The table lists around 160,000 clones, about 80% of them singletons. The sequencing sample was made of PBMCs. The source is a man in his fifties in good health and CMV-seropositive. CDR3s leave out the opening cysteine and the closing phenylalanine or tryptophan. The order of the fields is J gene, V gene, CDR3 protein.

J: TRBJ2-2; V: TRBV29-1; CDR3: SVEGTPFLGTGELF
J: TRBJ1-6; V: TRBV5-1; CDR3: ASSLGLQASSYNSPLH
J: TRBJ2-1; V: TRBV5-1; CDR3: ASSLRLAGYNEQF
J: TRBJ2-7; V: TRBV10-3; CDR3: AITETGNYEQY
J: TRBJ1-4; V: TRBV21-1; CDR3: ASNWTGPNEKLF
J: TRBJ1-2; V: TRBV15; CDR3: ATSGRQGARYGYT
J: TRBJ1-3; V: TRBV29-1; CDR3: SVEVRTFSGNTIY
J: TRBJ1-5; V: TRBV4-1; CDR3: ASSQGQKNQPQH
J: TRBJ1-2; V: TRBV29-1; CDR3: SGRTGAEGYT
J: TRBJ2-5; V: TRBV19; CDR3: ASSILSSGDPRRETQY
J: TRBJ1-4; V: TRBV4-1; CDR3: ASSQGRGDRANEKLF
J: TRBJ1-3; V: TRBV9; CDR3: ASSVETGTNSGNTIY
J: TRBJ1-5; V: TRBV28; CDR3: ASSLSGGNQPQH
J: TRBJ2-1; V: TRBV5-1; CDR3: ASSLGPGTGSYNEQF
J: TRBJ2-1; V: TRBV25-1; CDR3: ASRLAGDYNEQF
J: TRBJ1-5; V: TRBV6-1; CDR3: ASSADRNQPQH
J: TRBJ1-2; V: TRBV30; CDR3: AWNWGLYGYT
J: TRBJ2-2; V: TRBV5-1; CDR3: ASRASGGTGELF
J: TRBJ1-5; V: TRBV4-3; CDR3: ASSLGRGDNQPQH
J: TRBJ2-3; V: TRBV9; CDR3: ASSVTSGAFTDTQY
J: TRBJ2-1; V: TRBV6-5; CDR3: ASSYSRQGKNEQF
J: TRBJ2-3; V: TRBV4-1; CDR3: ASSQLDNTDTQY
J: TRBJ2-5; V: TRBV10-3; CDR3: AISDGQGKGETQY
J: TRBJ2-7; V: TRBV9; CDR3: ASSASTGGNEQY
J: TRBJ1-6; V: TRBV27; CDR3: ASSPINSPLH
J: TRBJ2-3; V: TRBV19; CDR3: ASSISGGADTQY
J: TRBJ2-2; V: TRBV29-1; CDR3: SAYRVNSNTGELF
J: TRBJ2-7; V: TRBV5-4; CDR3: ASTVDTLSYEQY
J: TRBJ1-2; V: TRBV7-9; CDR3: ATNQGDGGYT